This T cell receptor beta chain was profiled in a study of technical replicates of blood from several donors. The data were produced by immunoSEQ multiplex PCR, yet TCRdb's version contains in-frame clones alone and is incomplete. The data contain roughly 97,000 clones, approximately 96% of them singletons. CDR1 SGHVS and CDR2 FQNEAQ come from the germline V gene. The CDR3 is 16 residues long. V dropped 6 bases and J dropped 5; count of bases not matched to a gene: 7. The TCR originated in a human donor in good health. Sequencing input: T cells isolated from PBMCs. V is TRBV7-8 and J is TRBJ2-1, with 13 positions matching TRBD2. The CDR3 sequence: CASRFWTSGSDNEQFF. For the CDR3, the DNA is TGTGCCAGCAGATTCTGGACTAGCGGGAGCGACAATGAGCAGTTCTTC.